This T cell receptor (beta chain) was identified in a study of blood T cell repertoires in COVID-19. Study-wide context: Acute-phase and convalescent COVID-19 samples originated in the United States, Italy and Spain. Nucleic acid was either cDNA or gDNA, and it came from T cells, B-cell-depleted T cells, or PBMCs.

As processed by the authors: Estimation of nucleated cell counts was performed using reference gene primer amplification. Using immunoSEQ multiplex PCR, the repertoire was profiled, and TCRdb retains in-frame clones only, with some absent. V, J and clone size reflect that table, while D and trimming were determined from the DNA. The table records over 35,000 clones, about four fifths of them present only once. Germline assignment: CDR1 SGDLS and CDR2 YYNGEE. The junction had 3 bases not matched to a gene; V was cut back by 4 bases and J by 8 bases. The CDR3 sequence is 13 residues long. This sequence joins TRBV9 and TRBJ1-4; 9 bases agree with TRBD1. The sequencing input was peripheral blood. The TCR sequence derives from a man in his sixties or seventies with acute or convalescent COVID-19. Written as DNA, the CDR3 is TGTGCCAGCAGCCCAGGGACAGGGGAAAAACTGTTTTTT. Amino acid sequence: CASSPGTGEKLFF.